This T cell receptor beta chain was identified in a study of blood T cell repertoires in COVID-19. Germline V gene data show CDR1 as ENHRY and CDR2 as SYGVKD. The CDR3 covers 15 residues. Trimming shortened V by 6 bases and J by 4 bases, and 15 bases separated the two germline ends. Here immunoSEQ multiplex PCR was the method, and the copy in TCRdb shows in-frame clones only, minus some. The sample includes hundreds of thousands of clones, less than 90% seen only once; the top ten take 6.8%. Ages ranged from about 18 to 100 years, with residence in about 24 US areas. Participants' own reports of clinical history determined their cohort assignment. The recovered donors of Cohort 3 showed two negative PCRs, clearance, or symptom resolution.

This clonotype was obtained from a woman aged 35 to 49 who had recovered from COVID-19. The specimen was PBMCs or T cells enriched from blood (not recorded which). This sequence joins TRBV10-3 and TRBJ2-2; tentative D call: TRBD2 (5 bases). The CDR3 DNA is TGTGCCATCAGCGACCAAAACGGGGTCACCGGGGAGCTGTTTTTT. Translating gives CAISDQNGVTGELFF.